The TCR beta chain under discussion was sequenced for a study of vaccination effects on CD4 cells after COVID-19. Here immunoSEQ multiplex PCR was the method, and the copy in TCRdb shows in-frame clones only, minus some. The repertoire holds about 50,000 clones, with around three quarters as singletons. Trimming cost V 5 bases and J 2 bases, with 12 bases left between them. Germline assignment: CDR1 PRHDT and CDR2 FYEKMQ (reference sequence). The length of the CDR3 is 14 residues. Comments on this clone: Its antigen is unidentified.

ViraFEST expansion of antigen-specific CD4+ T cells with viral peptide pools preceded sequencing. The culture ran for approximately 11 days before CD4+ T cells were isolated. Vaccination of participants consisted of two doses of either the BNT162b2 or mRNA-1273 vaccine. Each well held about 2 million PBMC cultured with around 10 ug/ml peptides and 10 IU/ml IL-2. The sequence was obtained from a human donor who received a COVID-19 vaccine. The material sequenced was CD4+ T cells from PBMCs cultured with HCoV-OC43 spike peptides, taken after COVID-19 vaccination. This sample's subset: HCoV-OC43 spike overlapping peptide pool stimulation. The genes are TRBV13 and TRBJ2-5; D is uncertain. In nucleotides, the CDR3 is TGTGCCAGCAGCCCCATAAGTGGTCAAGAGACCCAGTACTTC. Translation gives CASSPISGQETQYF. The whole variable domain, filled in from reference TRBV13 and TRBJ2-5, reads AAGVIQSPRHLIKEKRETATLKCYPIPRHDTVYWYQQGPGQDPQFLISFYEKMQSDKGSIPDRFSAQQFSDYHSELNMSSLELGDSALYFCASSPISGQETQYFGPGTRLLVL.